This T cell receptor (beta chain) was sequenced during a study of identical twins. Study-level points and caveats: For zero-insertion analyses, partial confounding could come from invariant MAIT and iNKT cells. Compared with unrelated sharing, twin-shared out-of-frame alpha sequences had more low-probability sequences. Within cord blood, abundant beta clonotypes carried fewer insertions, but memory repertoires showed no such trend.

This clonotype was found many times. What it recognizes is unknown. J was trimmed by 6 bases and V by 6 bases; bases with no gene match: 8. The CDR3 contains 15 residues. The germline gives CDR1 MNHNS, CDR2 SASEGT. In TCRdb, the 5' RACE reads were re-called with MiXCR into one record per CDR3 protein. The repertoire consists of approximately 590,000 distinct CDR3 sequences, with 7.5% to 10% occurring once and the leading ten covering roughly 3%. These data also featured in a second study, about yellow fever vaccine responses in identical twins.

The chain links TRBV6-1 to TRBJ2-1; 10 bases are a match to TRBD2. The specimen sequenced was PBMCs. The TCR originated in a woman under 30 in good health. The DNA for the CDR3 is TGTGCCAGCAGAAAGGAGGGACTAGCGATCAATGAGCAGTTCTTC. The encoded protein is CASRKEGLAINEQFF.